Listed here are 30 T cell receptor beta chains from one sample, sequenced in a study of T cell responses to AZD1222 COVID-19 vaccine. The method was immunoSEQ multiplex PCR; TCRdb's version includes in-frame clones alone and lacks a portion of them. The sample consists of 130,000 or so clones, 91% of them appearing once. The source was peripheral blood, collected 28 days after the second AZD1222 dose. The receptors were sampled from an adult who received the AZD1222 COVID-19 vaccine.

The chain recombines TRBV10-3 with TRBJ1-4; weak D call: TRBD1 (6 bases). Trimming removed 3 bases from V and 6 bases from J, with 11 bases in between. This CDR3 comprises 14 residues. CDR1 is ENHRY and CDR2 is SYGVKD in the germline V gene. CDR3 residues: CAISEPGADEKLFF. The CDR3, as DNA: TGTGCCATCAGTGAACCGGGGGCGGATGAAAAACTGTTTTTT.

The gene calls are TRBV19 and TRBJ2-1, with 9 bases fitting TRBD2. This CDR3 has 14 amino acids. Trimming at V came to 3 bases and at J to 4 bases, leaving 1 base not matched to a gene. In germline, CDR1 is LNHDA, CDR2 SQIVND (reference sequence). The CDR3 DNA reads as TGTGCCAGTAGTATGGGACTAGCTTACAATGAGCAGTTCTTC. Encoded protein: CASSMGLAYNEQFF.

The gene calls are TRBV19 and TRBJ2-1; D gene unclear. V was shortened by 2 bases and J by 0 bases, with 14 bases between the two germline ends. This CDR3 spans 17 amino acids. Germline CDR1 LNHDA, CDR2 SQIVND (reference sequence). The CDR3 DNA follows: TGTGCCAGTAGTATAACGACTTCCTCGAGCTCCTACAATGAGCAGTTCTTC. This sequence encodes CASSITTSSSSYNEQFF.

This clone showed up just a few times. The chain couples TRBV27 to TRBJ1-3, with 8 bases lining up with TRBD1. Trimming at V came to 5 bases and at J to 1 base, leaving 1 base not matched to a gene. Germline CDR1 and CDR2: MNHEY and SMNVEV (reference sequence). This CDR3 is 14 amino acids long. The CDR3 DNA reads as TGTGCCAGCAGTCAGGGGGCGTCTGGAAACACCATATATTTT. Protein product: CASSQGASGNTIYF.

The table lists this clone with a few counts. V usage is TRBV5-4 and J usage is TRBJ1-1; D is possibly TRBD1 (6 bases). The germline CDR1 and CDR2 sequences are SGHNT and YYREEE (reference sequence). The CDR3 totals 12 residues. V was pared by 4 bases and J by 4 bases, with 8 bases between. The CDR3 region is CASSTGFTEAFF. The CDR3 DNA reads TGTGCCAGCAGCACAGGGTTCACTGAAGCTTTCTTT.

The gene calls are TRBV7-2 and TRBJ1-2, with 9 bases matching TRBD1. Germline CDR1 reads SGHTA; CDR2 reads FQGNSA. CDR3 size: 13 residues. V gave up 3 bases and J gave up 6 bases; unmatched junction bases: 2. The CDR3 is CASSLRQGDGYTF. The CDR3 bases are TGTGCCAGCAGCTTGAGACAGGGGGATGGCTACACCTTC.

The J gene is TRBJ1-6, the V gene TRBV7-9, with TRBD1 matching 7 bases. The ends lost 1 base at V and 4 bases at J; junction bases unmatched: 7. Germline V gives CDR1 SEHNR, CDR2 FQNEAQ (reference sequence). This CDR3 has 17 residues. The DNA of the CDR3 is TGTGCCAGCAGCTTAGTAGGGGCGACAGGGTATAATTCACCCCTCCACTTT. It yields the protein CASSLVGATGYNSPLHF.

The gene calls are TRBV5-1 and TRBJ2-2, with D perhaps matching TRBD2 (5 bases). V lost 3 bases and J 4 bases, leaving 7 bases between the germline ends. The CDR3 sequence is 13 residues long. The germline gives CDR1 SGHRS, CDR2 YFSETQ. The CDR3 sequence is CASSWAGTGELFF. For the CDR3, the DNA is TGCGCCAGCAGCTGGGCGGGCACCGGGGAGCTGTTTTTT.

The table lists this clone with a count of one. V gene TRBV10-3 combines with J gene TRBJ2-7; 7 nucleotides match TRBD1. Germline V gene data show CDR1 as ENHRY and CDR2 as SYGVKD. The CDR3 is 12 residues long. Trimming at V came to 2 bases and at J to 8 bases, leaving 3 bases not matched to a gene. CDR3 loop: CAISETGDKQYV. The CDR3, as DNA: TGTGCCATCAGTGAGACAGGGGATAAGCAGTACGTC.

This clone was recorded only once. The CDR3 loop is CASSQEGGQGYGYTF. The CDR3 coding sequence is TGCGCCAGCAGCCAAGAGGGGGGACAGGGGTATGGCTACACCTTC. The chain couples TRBV4-1 to TRBJ1-2; 10 nucleotides agree with TRBD1. V shed 0 bases and J 5 bases; nucleotides not matched to a gene: 3. The CDR3 is 15 residues long. Germline lookup yields CDR1 MGHRA and CDR2 YSYEKL.

This clone was counted many times. The rearrangement joins TRBV4-1 to TRBJ1-5; 7 bases match TRBD1. V dropped 4 bases and J dropped 0; count of bases not matched to a gene: 3. Looked up from germline, CDR1 is MGHRA and CDR2 is YSYEKL. This CDR3 has 15 residues. Here the CDR3 DNA reads TGCGCCAGCAGCCGGGACAGTAATAGCAATCAGCCCCAGCATTTT. Its translation: CASSRDSNSNQPQHF.

This chain uses TRBV5-4 with TRBJ2-5; D remains ambiguous. Germline V gene data show CDR1 as SGHNT and CDR2 as YYREEE (reference sequence). The CDR3 runs 13 residues. V dropped 4 bases and J dropped 5 bases, with 12 bases sitting between them. The CDR3 DNA reads TGTGCCAGCAGCCTTACCCCAATGGAGACCCAGTACTTC. It yields the protein CASSLTPMETQYF.

The genes are TRBV6-5 and TRBJ2-7; 10 positions match TRBD2. Germline CDR1 reads MNHEY; CDR2 reads SVGAGI. The V segment lost 5 bases and the J segment 5 bases; nucleotides outside the gene matches: 9. The CDR3 spans 15 residues. CDR3 sequence reads: CASSHIAGGPHEQYF. CDR3 nucleotide sequence: TGTGCCAGCAGTCACATAGCGGGGGGCCCACACGAGCAGTACTTC.

This chain links TRBV6-5 with TRBJ1-1; a possible D gene is TRBD1 (6 bases). CDR1 is MNHEY, CDR2 SVGAGI, per germline. V gave up 0 bases and J gave up 8 bases, with 13 bases separating them. The CDR3 consists of 14 residues. CDR3 protein: CASSYSSGVSEAFF. The DNA for the CDR3 is TGTGCCAGCAGTTACTCGTCAGGGGTGTCAGAAGCTTTCTTT.

This clone was seen a few times. V usage is TRBV7-9 and J usage is TRBJ1-1; a possible D gene is TRBD1 (5 bases). The length of the CDR3 is 14 residues. The V and J ends lost 5 bases and 6 bases respectively, with 16 bases between them. Germline V gives CDR1 SEHNR, CDR2 FQNEAQ (reference sequence). CDR3 bases: TGTGCCAGCAGCCCAACCGGGTCGGGGGCTGAAGCTTTCTTT. Amino acids: CASSPTGSGAEAFF.

CDR3 sequence: CASSPGTRVGTQYF. The DNA of the CDR3 is TGCGCCAGCAGCCCCGGGACTAGGGTTGGGACCCAGTACTTC. The rearrangement links TRBV5-1 to TRBJ2-5, with 8 bases fitting TRBD2. Germline trimming cut 4 bases from V and 7 bases from J; bases unmatched to any gene: 9. There are 14 residues in the CDR3. Germline V lookup: CDR1 SGHRS, CDR2 YFSETQ.

As for this clone: Distinct nucleotide sequences in the sample also encode this CDR3. The chain links TRBV20-1 to TRBJ1-1; D is unresolved. Germline V gene data show CDR1 as DFQATT and CDR2 as SNEGSKA (reference sequence). This CDR3 is 11 amino acids long. Trimming cost V 3 bases and J 6 bases, with 8 bases left between them. The CDR3 coding sequence is TGCAGTGCTAGTAGGGTATCTGAAGCTTTCTTT. It encodes CSASRVSEAFF.

V gene TRBV29-1 combines with J gene TRBJ1-5; D is unclear. The CDR3 runs to 13 residues. Trimming shortened V by 3 bases and J by 0 bases, and 6 bases separated the two germline ends. The germline V gene has CDR1 SQVTM and CDR2 ANQGSEA. The CDR3 DNA reads as TGCAGCGTTGAGGGCGGTAGCAATCAGCCCCAGCATTTT. This encodes CSVEGGSNQPQHF.

The rearrangement joins TRBV7-2 to TRBJ1-2; maybe TRBD1 (6 bases). Germline V gene data show CDR1 as SGHTA and CDR2 as FQGNSA. The V and J ends lost 5 bases and 1 base respectively, with 14 bases between them. This CDR3 has 15 residues. CDR3 in DNA: TGTGCCAGCAGCCCTGGGATGGGACATAACTATGGCTACACCTTC. Translation: CASSPGMGHNYGYTF.

The gene calls are TRBV7-3 and TRBJ1-2; D is unresolved. V lost 3 bases and J 4 bases, leaving 9 bases between the germline ends. Per germline, CDR1 SGHTA and CDR2 FQGTGA. The CDR3 is made up of 13 amino acids. For the CDR3, the DNA is TGTGCCAGCAGCTTCGAGGGAGGCTATGGCTACACCTTC. Translation gives CASSFEGGYGYTF.

J is TRBJ1-2 and V is TRBV19, with D tentatively TRBD1 (5 bases). The CDR3 loop spans 18 amino acids. CDR1 and CDR2 (germline): LNHDA, SQIVND (reference sequence). V lost 6 bases to trimming and J lost 0 bases, with 23 bases between them. The DNA for the CDR3 is TGTGCCAGTAGCCTTCACCTTGGGGGGTATGAAGCTAACTATGGCTACACCTTC. This translates into CASSLHLGGYEANYGYTF.

This clone was detected only once. This chain connects TRBV27 to TRBJ1-5; D remains unclear. V shed 5 bases and J shed 0 bases, with 8 bases lying between them. CDR3 length: 14 amino acids. CDR1 is MNHEY and CDR2 is SMNVEV in the germline V gene (reference sequence). The CDR3 nucleotides are TGTGCCAGCAGTCGGTGGGATAGCAATCAGCCCCAGCATTTT. Encoded protein: CASSRWDSNQPQHF.

This sequence joins TRBV18 and TRBJ1-4, with no clear D. CDR3 length equals 13 residues. CDR1 is KGHSH and CDR2 is LQKENI in the germline V gene. The V gene lost 5 bases and the J gene lost 4 bases, with 8 bases spanning the gap. CDR3 sequence reads: CASSSDRNEKLFF. The DNA of the CDR3 is TGTGCCAGCTCATCGGACCGTAATGAAAAACTGTTTTTT. The full variable domain, in which reference TRBV18 and TRBJ1-4 provide the parts outside the CDR3, is NAGVMQNPRHLVRRRGQEARLRCSPMKGHSHVYWYRQLPEEGLKFMVYLQKENIIDESGMPKERFSAEFPKEGPSILRIQQVVRGDSAAYFCASSSDRNEKLFFGSGTQLSVL.

The chain links TRBV27 to TRBJ2-7; TRBD2 aligns across 7 bases. This CDR3 contains 16 residues. CDR1 is MNHEY, CDR2 SMNVEV, per germline (reference sequence). The J segment lost 4 bases and the V segment lost 3 bases, leaving 12 bases of the junction unmatched. The CDR3 reads CASSLVGGDSGYEQYF. CDR3 nucleotide sequence: TGTGCCAGCAGTTTGGTTGGGGGGGATTCAGGGTACGAGCAGTACTTC.

The rearrangement joins TRBV19 to TRBJ1-1, with 7 bases that match TRBD1. Germline V gene sequence: CDR1 LNHDA, CDR2 SQIVND (reference sequence). J was trimmed by 4 bases and V by 10 bases; bases with no gene match: 15. The CDR3 runs 15 residues. CDR3 sequence reads: CATKDYRGGSTEAFF. The CDR3 DNA reads TGTGCCACCAAGGACTACAGGGGAGGGAGCACTGAAGCTTTCTTT.

The V gene is TRBV6-5, the J gene TRBJ1-1; possibly TRBD1 for D (6 bases). The germline CDR1 and CDR2 sequences are MNHEY and SVGAGI. This CDR3 region has 14 residues. The germline V and J ends were trimmed by 2 bases and 3 bases, with 10 bases remaining between them. CDR3 DNA: TGTGCCAGCAGTTACGGGGCAGGGGACACTGAAGCTTTCTTT. It specifies CASSYGAGDTEAFF.

The chain recombines TRBV15 with TRBJ2-3; D unclear. Germline CDR1 is LNHNV and CDR2 is YYDKDF (reference sequence). The length of the CDR3 is 15 residues. V lost 0 bases and J lost 7, with 14 bases in between. The CDR3 sequence: CATSREEATSYTQYF. As DNA, the CDR3 is TGTGCCACCAGCAGAGAGGAAGCGACCTCTTATACGCAGTATTTT. Based on the CDR3 plus reference TRBV15 and TRBJ2-3, the full variable domain is DAMVIQNPRYQVTQFGKPVTLSCSQTLNHNVMYWYQQKSSQAPKLLFHYYDKDFNNEADTPDNFQSRRPNTSFCFLDIRSPGLGDTAMYLCATSREEATSYTQYFGPGTRLTVL.

V usage is TRBV9 and J usage is TRBJ2-1; D not resolved. V was pared by 0 bases and J by 4 bases, with 11 bases between. Germline lookup yields CDR1 SGDLS and CDR2 YYNGEE. CDR3 length: 15 residues. The CDR3 sequence: CASSVGAAQYNEQFF. DNA of the CDR3: TGTGCCAGCAGCGTAGGGGCGGCTCAGTACAATGAGCAGTTCTTC.

V usage is TRBV4-3 and J usage is TRBJ1-4, with no clear D. The CDR3 length is 15 residues. Germline V gene lookup returns CDR1 LGHNA and CDR2 YSLEER. V was pared by 0 bases and J by 3 bases, with 8 bases between. This chain's CDR3 is CASSQEVGPNEKLFF. CDR3 DNA sequence: TGCGCCAGCAGCCAAGAGGTCGGGCCTAATGAAAAACTGTTTTTT.

The gene calls are TRBV6-5 and TRBJ2-7, with no clear D. In germline, CDR1 is MNHEY, CDR2 SVGAGI. There are 13 residues in the CDR3. Trimming removed 6 bases at V and 2 bases at J, with 11 bases between. CDR3 sequence (DNA): TGTGCCAGCAGGGGTGGGTTCACCTACGAGCAGTACGTC. Protein: CASRGGFTYEQYV.